The clone carrying this T cell receptor (beta chain) was observed a handful of times. Germline V lookup: CDR1 MNHNS, CDR2 SASEGT. The CDR3 length is 15 residues. V shed 0 bases and J shed 0 bases, with 8 bases lying between them. Participants spanned ages about 18 to 90 years and resided in roughly 22 US areas. Participant reports of clinical history set cohort assignment. A case of COVID-19 had been met by exposed participants within 2 weeks before study entry. This record belongs to a study of blood T cell repertoires in COVID-19. Assay used: immunoSEQ multiplex PCR; TCRdb lists only in-frame clones, some missing. The profile shows 150,000 or so clones, about 90% of them singletons.

This receptor was taken from a woman in her forties who had been exposed to COVID-19. The J gene is TRBJ1-1, the V gene TRBV6-1; maybe TRBD1 (5 bases). Sequenced input: PBMCs or T cells enriched from blood (not recorded which). Written as DNA, the CDR3 is TGTGCCAGCAGTGAAGCGGCGACAGTGAACACTGAAGCTTTCTTT. It is translated as CASSEAATVNTEAFF.